Below are 21 T cell receptor beta chains sequenced from a single sample in a study of technical replicates of blood from a handful of donors (dated by TCRdb to about 2017). To prepare the library, the immunoSEQ multiplex PCR assay was applied. TCRdb carries this immuneACCESS record with in-frame sequences only. Its versions omit some clonotypes, under half of them owing to an unresolved V gene in the studies checked, with the rest unexplained. A total of fewer than 90,000 clones appear in this sample, over 80% of them only once. The ten largest clones add up to 0.42% of the sample. Input material: T cells isolated from PBMCs. Every receptor here comes from a human donor in good health.

V gene TRBV28 combines with J gene TRBJ2-7; a weak D match, TRBD1 (7 bases). The ends were cut back, 5 bases at V and 0 bases at J, with 17 bases in the middle. The CDR3 sequence is 16 residues long. CDR1 and CDR2 (germline): MDHEN, SYDVKM. CDR3 in amino acids: CASSPDREVSSYEQYF. The CDR3 coding sequence is TGTGCCAGCAGTCCAGACAGGGAGGTGAGCTCCTACGAGCAGTACTTC. The full variable domain, completed using reference TRBV28 and TRBJ2-7, is DVKVTQSSRYLVKRTGEKVFLECVQDMDHENMFWYRQDPGLGLRLIYFSYDVKMKEKGDIPEGYSVSREKKERFSLILESASTNQTSMYLCASSPDREVSSYEQYFGPGTRLTVT.

The gene calls are TRBV29-1 and TRBJ2-7; possible D gene TRBD1, 6 bases. This CDR3 contains 13 residues. Germline loops: CDR1 SQVTM, CDR2 ANQGSEA. V was trimmed by 5 bases and J by 0 bases, leaving 11 bases between them. CDR3 nucleotides: TGCAGCGTTTTACTACAGGGCTCCTACGAGCAGTACTTC. Translation gives CSVLLQGSYEQYF.

The CDR3: CASSLSEGGTTGELFF. In DNA form, the CDR3 reads TGTGCCAGCAGCTTATCCGAGGGAGGGACCACCGGGGAGCTGTTTTTT. The chain recombines TRBV7-2 with TRBJ2-2; 7 positions match TRBD2. The CDR3 is 16 amino acids. Germline trimming cut 2 bases from V and 4 bases from J; bases unmatched to any gene: 7. Germline CDR1 is SGHTA and CDR2 is FQGNSA.

The chain carries TRBV28 and TRBJ2-1; D not resolved. The length of the CDR3 is 14 residues. The germline CDR1 and CDR2 sequences are MDHEN and SYDVKM. The germline V and J ends were trimmed by 8 bases and 0 bases, with 11 bases remaining between them. CDR3 bases: TGTGCCAGCCGCATGGCTAGCTCCTACAATGAGCAGTTCTTC. This encodes CASRMASSYNEQFF. Filled out from reference TRBV28 and TRBJ2-1, the complete variable domain reads DVKVTQSSRYLVKRTGEKVFLECVQDMDHENMFWYRQDPGLGLRLIYFSYDVKMKEKGDIPEGYSVSREKKERFSLILESASTNQTSMYLCASRMASSYNEQFFGPGTRLTVL.

The chain couples TRBV14 to TRBJ1-4; D is uncertain. Germline CDR1 and CDR2: SGHDN and FVKESK. Between the trimmed V and J ends, which lost 1 base and 4 bases, there was a span of 13 bases. The CDR3 sequence is 16 residues long. The CDR3 protein is CASSQGSQTLNEKLFF. For the CDR3, the DNA is TGTGCCAGCAGCCAAGGCTCCCAGACTCTTAATGAAAAACTGTTTTTT.

The rearrangement joins TRBV19 to TRBJ2-6; no reliable D call. From germline, CDR1 is LNHDA and CDR2 SQIVND (reference sequence). Deletions cut 8 bases from V and 1 base from J, with 9 bases between. The CDR3 extends over 14 amino acids. The CDR3 DNA reads TGTGCCAGTGCGCGAGGATCTGGGGCCAACGTCCTGACTTTC. Protein: CASARGSGANVLTF.

V usage is TRBV28 and J usage is TRBJ2-3, with a weak D call TRBD2 (5 bases). The CDR3 loop spans 12 amino acids. V dropped 10 bases and J dropped 2 bases, with 10 bases sitting between them. CDR1 is MDHEN, CDR2 SYDVKM, per germline. The CDR3 sequence: CAIGLLTDTQYF. The CDR3 coding sequence is TGTGCCATTGGACTCCTCACAGATACGCAGTATTTT.

Only one count was recorded for this clone. The chain employs TRBV15 and TRBJ1-3; possibly TRBD1 for D (5 bases). CDR3 length: 14 residues. Between the trimmed V and J ends, which lost 2 bases and 2 bases, there was a span of 7 bases. In germline, CDR1 is LNHNV, CDR2 YYDKDF (reference sequence). CDR3 amino acids: CATSRQGTGNTIYF. In DNA form, the CDR3 reads TGTGCCACCAGCAGACAGGGTACTGGAAACACCATATATTTT.

This chain joins TRBV10-3 and TRBJ2-1, with 7 bases aligning to TRBD2. CDR1 is ENHRY and CDR2 is SYGVKD in the germline V gene. CDR3 length: 13 residues. V lost 7 bases to trimming and J lost 10 bases; unmatched junction nucleotides: 10. The CDR3 reads CAITETGRFEQFF. The CDR3 DNA follows: TGTGCCATCACCGAGACCGGGAGGTTCGAGCAGTTCTTC.

This rearrangement joins TRBV7-2 to TRBJ2-3; weak D call: TRBD2 (6 bases). Germline V gives CDR1 SGHTA, CDR2 FQGNSA. CDR3 length: 15 residues. V shed 2 bases and J shed 0 bases, with 9 bases lying between them. CDR3 coding DNA: TGTGCCAGCAGCTTACGCGGGACCAGCACAGATACGCAGTATTTT. It encodes CASSLRGTSTDTQYF.

J is TRBJ2-1 and V is TRBV4-2, with 7 bases fitting TRBD2. Losses at the gene ends were 0 bases for V and 5 bases for J; bases not matched to a gene: 10. This CDR3 comprises 17 residues. Germline loops: CDR1 LGHNA, CDR2 YNFKEQ. The CDR3 DNA follows: TGTGCCAGCAGCCAAGAACCTTGGGGCGGGAGTAACAATGAGCAGTTCTTC. Translating gives CASSQEPWGGSNNEQFF.

This chain's CDR3 is CASSIPGRSDSGANVLTF. The CDR3 DNA follows: TGTGCCAGTAGTATCCCCGGGAGGTCGGACTCTGGGGCCAACGTCCTGACTTTC. V usage is TRBV19 and J usage is TRBJ2-6; 7 bases are shared with TRBD2. J was trimmed by 0 bases and V by 3 bases; bases with no gene match: 8. The germline V gene encodes CDR1 LNHDA and CDR2 SQIVND (reference sequence). CDR3 length: 18 amino acids.

The chain employs TRBV19 and TRBJ2-1, with D possibly matching TRBD1 (5 bases). Germline V gene sequence: CDR1 LNHDA, CDR2 SQIVND (reference sequence). Trimming cost V 7 bases and J 9 bases, with 19 bases left between them. This CDR3 spans 14 amino acids. As DNA, the CDR3 is TGTGCCAGTATCATAGGGGCAGGTCTGGGTGAGCAGTTCTTC. Its protein is CASIIGAGLGEQFF.

V and J are TRBV25-1 and TRBJ2-6; D is possibly TRBD1 (5 bases). The CDR3 runs to 15 residues. Trimming took 8 bases from V and 0 from J, leaving 11 bases between them. Per germline, CDR1 MGHDK and CDR2 SYGVNS. The CDR3 region is CASPLDSSGANVLTF. As DNA, the CDR3 is TGTGCCAGCCCTCTAGACAGCTCTGGGGCCAACGTCCTGACTTTC.

The chain employs TRBV27 and TRBJ1-2, with D possibly TRBD1 on 6 matching bases. The ends were cut back, 3 bases at V and 0 bases at J, with 8 bases in the middle. The CDR3 runs to 14 residues. Germline V CDR1 and CDR2: MNHEY, SMNVEV (reference sequence). CDR3 amino acids: CASSLNRANYGYTF. CDR3 nucleotides: TGTGCCAGCAGTTTGAACAGGGCTAACTATGGCTACACCTTC.

The chain couples TRBV7-6 to TRBJ2-1, with 8 positions matching TRBD1. Germline trimming cut 1 base from V and 7 bases from J; bases unmatched to any gene: 3. Germline assignment: CDR1 SGHVS and CDR2 FNYEAQ. The CDR3 has 14 amino acids. CDR3 region: CASSLETGDNEQFF. As DNA, the CDR3 is TGTGCCAGCAGCTTAGAGACAGGGGATAATGAGCAGTTCTTC.

This clone was seen once. The chain links TRBV18 to TRBJ2-2; 7 bases fit TRBD1. From germline, CDR1 is KGHSH and CDR2 LQKENI. V was clipped by 3 bases and J by 0 bases; unmatched bases: 4. The CDR3 length is 16 residues. CDR3 amino acids: CASSPNRGTNTGELFF. CDR3 coding DNA: TGTGCCAGCTCACCCAACAGGGGAACGAACACCGGGGAGCTGTTTTTT.

The chain has TRBV5-1 and TRBJ2-5; D remains ambiguous. This CDR3 is built from 13 residues. Trimming removed 4 bases at V and 0 bases at J, with 7 bases between. Germline V gene sequence: CDR1 SGHRS, CDR2 YFSETQ. The CDR3 here is CASSPRYQETQYF. The CDR3 nucleotides are TGCGCCAGCAGCCCCCGGTACCAAGAGACCCAGTACTTC.

The chain employs TRBV5-1 and TRBJ2-1; 9 bases map to TRBD1. The CDR3 runs 14 residues. From germline, CDR1 is SGHRS and CDR2 YFSETQ. The trim removed 4 bases at V and 4 bases at J, leaving 3 bases unmatched. The CDR3 here is CASSRDREYNEQFF. The CDR3 nucleotides read TGCGCCAGCAGCCGGGACAGGGAATACAATGAGCAGTTCTTC.

The chain combines TRBV6-5 with TRBJ2-1, with 7 bases that match TRBD2. The trim removed 6 bases at V and 7 bases at J, leaving 9 bases unmatched. Germline CDR1 reads MNHEY; CDR2 reads SVGAGI. CDR3 length: 14 amino acids. For the CDR3, the DNA is TGTGCCAGCAGGTTGGGCGGGAGAGGGAATGAGCAGTTCTTC. Amino acid sequence: CASRLGGRGNEQFF.

The chain joins TRBV11-3 to TRBJ1-2, with 7 positions matching TRBD1. Germline lookup yields CDR1 SGHNT and CDR2 YENEEA. V was pared by 5 bases and J by 2 bases, with 11 bases of the junction left unmatched. The CDR3 sequence is 16 residues long. The CDR3 reads CASSLGLGQSNYGYTF. Here the CDR3 DNA reads TGTGCCAGCAGCCTAGGGCTGGGACAGTCCAACTATGGCTACACCTTC. The full variable domain, rest sourced from reference TRBV11-3 and TRBJ1-2, is EAGVVQSPRYKIIEKKQPVAFWCNPISGHNTLYWYLQNLGQGPELLIRYENEEAVDDSQLPKDRFSAERLKGVDSTLKIQPAELGDSAVYLCASSLGLGQSNYGYTFGSGTRLTVV.